The TCR beta chain under discussion was sequenced for a study of blood T cells in healthy people across ages. General study results and limits: Diversity figures derived from one million T cells were judged to underestimate the true value. Observed TCR beta diversity per million T cells went down as age went up. This fall followed a roughly linear course with age.

Next came a second PCR, run for about 6 to 12 cycles, which used a sample-barcoded 5' primer along with a J-beta primer mix. Every single cDNA molecule received a tag from a template-switch adaptor with 12 random nucleotides. TCRdb re-called the 5' RACE reads with MiXCR, one entry per CDR3 protein. This sample carries 1,800,000 or so distinct CDR3 sequences, roughly two fifths of them seen once, and the ten largest clones take 23%. This clonotype has only a few counts. Its antigen remains unidentified. Per the germline V gene, CDR1 is SGHAT and CDR2 is FQNNGV. The CDR3 spans 17 residues. V lost 3 bases and J lost 0, with 17 bases in between.

The chain recombines TRBV11-2 with TRBJ1-2; no reliable D call. Sequencing used blood. The sequence derives from a human donor in good health. CDR3 residues: CASSFLLETTPNYGYTF. DNA for the CDR3: TGTGCCAGCAGCTTCCTCTTGGAGACAACACCTAACTATGGCTACACCTTC.